One sample yielded the 10 T cell receptor beta chains listed below, sequenced in a study of robustness of blood B and T cell sequencing. A 5' template-switch oligo added a universal priming site during cDNA synthesis. Each cDNA molecule was tagged by a 12-nucleotide random UMI. TCRdb called the PCR reads again in MiXCR, with one record for every CDR3 protein. The repertoire includes around 1,200 distinct CDR3 sequences, approximately 72% of them detected once, and less than 45% sits in the top ten. mRNA, not genomic DNA, served as the source for TCR beta repertoires. The sequenced sample was peripheral blood. Source of these receptors: a human donor in good health.

This clonotype appeared once. This chain connects TRBV4-1 to TRBJ1-2; TRBD1 aligns across 7 bases. The V gene end was trimmed by 3 bases and the J gene end by 3 bases; junction bases not matched to a gene: 7. CDR3 length equals 15 residues. In germline, CDR1 is MGHRA, CDR2 YSYEKL. This CDR3 reads CASSQDYTGDYGYTF. CDR3 DNA sequence: TGCGCCAGCAGCCAGGACTACACAGGGGACTATGGCTACACCTTC.

The rearrangement joins TRBV19 to TRBJ2-6; D not certain. The CDR3 loop spans 14 amino acids. CDR1 and CDR2 (germline): LNHDA, SQIVND (reference sequence). V was trimmed by 4 bases and J by 2 bases, leaving 6 bases between them. The CDR3 bases are TGTGCCAGTAGTAGGATACCTGGGGCCAACGTCCTGACTTTC. Amino acids: CASSRIPGANVLTF.

This clonotype turned up a few times. The chain carries TRBV30 and TRBJ2-7; D is perhaps TRBD2 (5 bases). This CDR3 is 12 amino acids long. V shed 1 base and J shed 2 bases, with 6 bases lying between them. Germline assignment: CDR1 GTSNPN and CDR2 SVGIG (reference sequence). CDR3 region: CAWSDGTYEQYF. The CDR3 DNA sequence: TGTGCCTGGAGTGACGGGACCTACGAGCAGTACTTC.

The rearrangement uses TRBV5-1 and TRBJ2-2, with 9 bases identical to TRBD1. There are 16 residues in the CDR3. Losses at the gene ends were 2 bases for V and 2 bases for J; bases not matched to a gene: 4. Germline V gene data show CDR1 as SGHRS and CDR2 as YFSETQ. The CDR3 spells CASSFGDRANTGELFF. CDR3 DNA: TGCGCCAGCAGCTTCGGGGACAGGGCAAACACCGGGGAGCTGTTTTTT.

The chain is built from TRBV7-8 and TRBJ1-2; TRBD1 matches at 8 bases. Unmatched junction bases numbered 18, after V lost 3 bases and J lost 3 bases. CDR3 length: 19 amino acids. Germline assignment: CDR1 SGHVS and CDR2 FQNEAQ. CDR3 bases: TGTGCCAGCAGCTTCCTTAACAGGGGGTCCGGGGTTGGGGACTATGGCTACACCTTC. Protein product: CASSFLNRGSGVGDYGYTF.

CDR3 nucleotide sequence: TGTGCCAGCAGTTACTCTTACGGGACGATTAATGAAAAACTGTTTTTT. This gives the protein CASSYSYGTINEKLFF. The V call is TRBV6-5, the J call TRBJ1-4; D might be TRBD1 (5 bases). V lost 0 bases and J lost 4, with 12 bases in between. CDR1 is MNHEY, CDR2 SVGAGI, per germline. The CDR3 runs 16 residues.

V usage is TRBV6-6 and J usage is TRBJ2-7; no clear D gene. V gave up 0 bases and J gave up 3 bases, with 6 bases separating them. CDR1 is MNHNY and CDR2 is SVGAGI in the germline V gene (reference sequence). The CDR3 totals 13 residues. CDR3 coding DNA: TGTGCCAGCAGTTACTCGAACGACTACGAGCAGTACTTC. It encodes CASSYSNDYEQYF.

This chain connects TRBV1 to TRBJ2-6. TRBV1 is a pseudogene locus. There are 18 residues in the CDR3. The CDR3 DNA follows: TGCACCAGCAGCCAAGAGGTCCAGCTTAGCTCTGGGGCCAACGTCCTGACTTTC. It yields the protein CTSSQEVQLSSGANVLTF.

This chain joins TRBV5-1 and TRBJ2-2, with TRBD2 as a possible D gene (6 bases). V gave up 1 base and J gave up 2 bases, with 15 bases separating them. The CDR3 totals 17 residues. The germline V gene encodes CDR1 SGHRS and CDR2 YFSETQ. CDR3 sequence reads: CASSLRGSGRNTGELFF. In DNA form, the CDR3 reads TGCGCCAGCAGCTTGCGGGGGTCTGGGAGAAACACCGGGGAGCTGTTTTTT.

The chain carries TRBV3-1 and TRBJ2-3, with TRBD2 as a possible D gene (6 bases). V was shortened by 4 bases and J by 4 bases, with 9 bases between the two germline ends. CDR3 length equals 13 residues. CDR1 and CDR2 from the germline V gene are LGHDT and YNNKEL (reference sequence). CDR3 amino acids: CASSRGASDTQYF. CDR3 coding DNA: TGTGCCAGCAGCCGCGGGGCTTCAGATACGCAGTATTTT.